The sequence of this TCR beta chain was determined in a study of neurological immune-mediated disorders (dated by TCRdb to 2018 to 2020). About the full investigation: Among the approximately 34 multiple sclerosis patients, relapsing-remitting MS accounted for around 30 and secondary progressive MS accounted for 3. The study compared peripheral blood TCR-beta repertoires of HTLV-I-associated myelopathy (HAM/TSP) patients, multiple sclerosis patients and healthy controls using UMI-based sequencing. The approximately 98 TCR-beta libraries included longitudinal samples, technical triplicates and paired sorted CD4+ and CD8+ T-cell subsets alongside PBMC samples. The cohort included approximately 68 subjects: about 15 with HAM/TSP, approximately 34 with multiple sclerosis, and roughly 20 healthy controls. Beyond this particular receptor, the publication reports: In a phylogenetic analysis, the repertoires of 18 out of 34 MS patients fell into a single cluster of related CDR3 sequences, pointing to a possible signature at the repertoire level. TCR clonal expansion was greatest in HAM/TSP patients and smallest in MS patients, who ranked below even healthy controls. No clinical or MRI features were associated with the MS cluster, and the authors said that larger cohorts are needed. Across subjects, expanded clones never shared an identical CDR3 amino acid sequence, which suggests that the TCR-beta repertoires in every group were private.

For unsorted PBMC libraries, 2 million PBMCs were used after storage in RNAlater at -80 degrees C until RNA extraction. The multiple sclerosis patients were enrolled in a US clinical protocol that evaluated disease progression with magnetic resonance imaging. Peripheral blood was subjected to Ficoll-Hypaque density gradient centrifugation to isolate PBMCs, which were then cryopreserved in liquid nitrogen. CDR1 and CDR2, per the germline V gene (reference sequence), are SEHNR and FQNEAQ. Counted from cysteine to phenylalanine, this CDR3 has 14 amino acids. The CDR3 DNA has 42 bases and is translated from base 1. The trim is 5 bases for V and 5 bases for J, with a gap of 14 bases between the germline ends. cDNA was synthesized by template-switch 5'RACE using a primer with a 10-nucleotide random unique molecular identifier that tagged each TCR transcript. Every sequencing run covered 15-18 subjects and yielded more than 160 million TCR-beta sequences. The RNeasy kit was used for extraction of total RNA. The KAPA Real-time Library Amplification kit was used to amplify TCR-beta VDJ regions with primers for the TCR constant region and the 5'RACE anchor. Sample indexes and Illumina adaptors were added in a first PCR, and a second PCR then increased library yield. The roughly 650 bp TCR product was size-selected on a 2% E-gel SizeSelection system after Ampure bead purification. Before pooling, library quality was checked on a Bioanalyzer, concentration was measured with Qubit, and libraries were quantified with the Kapa Library Quantification kit. Paired-end 2 x 150 bp sequencing of the libraries was performed on an Illumina HiSeq 2500. To increase sequence diversity, about 23-32% phiX was spiked into each library pool. The paper's data handling went like this. The quality-filtered reads were processed with the UMI-based MiGEC pipeline, whose error correction step removed more than 90% of the raw TCR sequences. VDJ genes were aligned to IMGT germline references, and clonotypes were defined by unique CDR3 amino acid sequence plus V-J genes. Clonal expansion, Shannon diversity and CDR3 relatedness were evaluated with VDJtools (CalcPairwiseDistances, ClusterSamples), while phylogenetic trees were built in CLCbio workbench. A clone was classed as expanded if it had 8 or more unique UMIs, a cutoff based on coefficient-of-variation modelling across technical triplicates. Using fastp at Q25 and MiXCR, TCRdb reprocessed the public reads and kept productive beta chains. Entries are consolidated by CDR3 protein sequence, retaining the most common genes and DNA. The V and J calls here are based on TCRdb, not the publication. The sample profile shows about 35,000 distinct CDR3 sequences; around 4% of them were found once. The ten largest clones add up to roughly 2.2% of the sample.

This clonotype is categorized as medium-sized (0.01 to 0.1%). No cognate antigen has been identified for it. Per-nucleotide qualities are absent, and no much larger clonotype sits a single base away. The chain links TRBV7-9 with TRBJ2-3; the D gene is perhaps TRBD1 or TRBD2, as each covers 5 bases. The TCR comes from a man aged 25 to 40 with multiple sclerosis. Sequenced input: PBMCs. The DNA is TGTGCCAGCAGCCCCGGGCCTGGGGGAGATACGCAGTATTTT. Its product reads: CASSPGPGGDTQYF.